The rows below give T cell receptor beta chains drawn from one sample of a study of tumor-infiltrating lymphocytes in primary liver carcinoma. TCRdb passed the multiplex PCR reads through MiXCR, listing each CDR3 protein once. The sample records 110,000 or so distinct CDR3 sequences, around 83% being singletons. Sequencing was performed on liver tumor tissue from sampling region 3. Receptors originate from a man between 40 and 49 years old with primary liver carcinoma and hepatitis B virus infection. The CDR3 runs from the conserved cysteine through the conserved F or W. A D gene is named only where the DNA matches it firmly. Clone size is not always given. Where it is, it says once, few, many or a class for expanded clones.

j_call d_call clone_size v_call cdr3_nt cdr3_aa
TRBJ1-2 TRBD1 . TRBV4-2 TGTGCCAGCAGCCAAGGCTCAGGGGGTAATGGCTACACCTTC CASSQGSGGNGYTF
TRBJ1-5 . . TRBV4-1 TGCGCCAACAGTCACATAGAGAGGAGCAATCAGCCCCAGCATTTT CANSHIERSNQPQHF
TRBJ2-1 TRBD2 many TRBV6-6 TGTGCCACCCTCGGAGCGGGAGGGCCCGTCCACAATGAGCAGTTCTTC CATLGAGGPVHNEQFF
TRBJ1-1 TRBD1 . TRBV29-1 TGCAGCGTTGAAGGCTGGACAGGGGGCTCTGAAACTCTCTTT CSVEGWTGGSETLF
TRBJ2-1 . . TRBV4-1 TGCGCCAGCAGCCAAGATGACATGAGGGAGGACCGGGTATTC CASSQDDMREDRVF
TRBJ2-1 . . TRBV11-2 TGTGCCAGCAGCCGACTAAACCCCGAGGTTACCGATGAGCAGTTCTTC CASSRLNPEVTDEQFF
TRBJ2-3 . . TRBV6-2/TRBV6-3 TGTGCCAGCAACAGGGACTCTAGCACAGGTACGCAGTTTTTT CASNRDSSTGTQFF
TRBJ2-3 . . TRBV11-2 TGTGCCAACAGCTTTGACGGGAGTACAGATATGCACTATTTT CANSFDGSTDMHYF
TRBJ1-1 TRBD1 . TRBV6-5 TGTGCCAGCAGTGCGACAGGGAAGGACAATGAAGCTTTCTTT CASSATGKDNEAFF
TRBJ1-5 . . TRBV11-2 TGTGCCAGCAGCTTAATAGGGTTAACAGGGAGCAATCAGCCCCAGCGTTTT CASSLIGLTGSNQPQRF
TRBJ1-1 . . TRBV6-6 TGTGCCAGCTCCGGTGACAATAAGAACACTGAAGCTTTCTTT CASSGDNKNTEAFF
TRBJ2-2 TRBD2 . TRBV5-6 TGTGCCATCAGCTTATGGGGACTAGTGCGGATAACCGGGGAGCTGTTTTTT CAISLWGLVRITGELFF